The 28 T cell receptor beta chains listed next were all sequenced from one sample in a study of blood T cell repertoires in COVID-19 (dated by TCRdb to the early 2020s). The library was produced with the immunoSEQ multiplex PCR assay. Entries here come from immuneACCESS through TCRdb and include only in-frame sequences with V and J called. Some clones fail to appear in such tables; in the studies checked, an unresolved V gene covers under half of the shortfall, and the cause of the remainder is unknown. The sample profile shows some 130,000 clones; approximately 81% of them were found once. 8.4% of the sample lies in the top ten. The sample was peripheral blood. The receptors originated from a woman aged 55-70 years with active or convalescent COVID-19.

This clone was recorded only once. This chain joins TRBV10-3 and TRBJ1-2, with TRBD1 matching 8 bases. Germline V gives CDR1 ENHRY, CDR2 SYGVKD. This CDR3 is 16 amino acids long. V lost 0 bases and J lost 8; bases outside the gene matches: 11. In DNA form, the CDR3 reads TGTGCCATCAGTGAGTCCCAGGGGGCGAGGACGAAAGGCTACACCTTC. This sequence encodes CAISESQGARTKGYTF.

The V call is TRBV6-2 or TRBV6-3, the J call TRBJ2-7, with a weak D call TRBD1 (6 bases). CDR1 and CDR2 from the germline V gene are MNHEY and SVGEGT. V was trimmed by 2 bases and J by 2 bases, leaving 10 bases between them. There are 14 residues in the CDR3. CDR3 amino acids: CASSYGGQTYEQYF. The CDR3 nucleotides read TGTGCCAGCAGTTACGGGGGCCAAACCTACGAGCAGTACTTC.

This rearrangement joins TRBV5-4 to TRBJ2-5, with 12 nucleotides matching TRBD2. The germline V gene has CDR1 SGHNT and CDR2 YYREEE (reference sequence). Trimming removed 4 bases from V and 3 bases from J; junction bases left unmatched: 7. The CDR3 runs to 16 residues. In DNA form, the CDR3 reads TGTGCCAGCAGCCCGGCGCTAGCGGGAGGGAAAGAGACCCAGTACTTC. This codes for CASSPALAGGKETQYF. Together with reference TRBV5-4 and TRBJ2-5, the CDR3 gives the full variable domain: ETGVTQSPTHLIKTRGQQVTLRCSSQSGHNTVSWYQQALGQGPQFIFQYYREEENGRGNFPPRFSGLQFPNYSSELNVNALELDDSALYLCASSPALAGGKETQYFGPGTRLLVL.

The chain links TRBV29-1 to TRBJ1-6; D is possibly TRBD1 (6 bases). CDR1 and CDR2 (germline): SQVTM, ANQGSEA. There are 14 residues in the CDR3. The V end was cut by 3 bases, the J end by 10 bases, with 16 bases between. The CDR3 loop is CSVEWQGRRSPLHF. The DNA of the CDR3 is TGCAGCGTTGAGTGGCAGGGGAGACGCTCACCCCTCCACTTT. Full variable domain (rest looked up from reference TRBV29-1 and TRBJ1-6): SAVISQKPSRDICQRGTSLTIQCQVDSQVTMMFWYRQQPGQSLTLIATANQGSEATYESGFVIDKFPISRPNLTFSTLTVSNMSPEDSSIYLCSVEWQGRRSPLHFGNGTRLTVT.

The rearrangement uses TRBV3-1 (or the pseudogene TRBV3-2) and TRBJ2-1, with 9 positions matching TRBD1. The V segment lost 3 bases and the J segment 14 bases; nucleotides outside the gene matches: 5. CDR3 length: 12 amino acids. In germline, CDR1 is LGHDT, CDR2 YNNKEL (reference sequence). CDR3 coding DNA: TGTGCCAGCAGCCACAGGGACAGGGAAGAGTTCTTC. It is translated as CASSHRDREEFF.

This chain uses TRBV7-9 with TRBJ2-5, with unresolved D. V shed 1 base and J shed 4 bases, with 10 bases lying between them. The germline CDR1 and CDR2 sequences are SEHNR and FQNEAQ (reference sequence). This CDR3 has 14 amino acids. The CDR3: CASSLGNERETQYF. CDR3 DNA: TGTGCCAGCAGCTTAGGAAACGAGAGAGAGACCCAGTACTTC.

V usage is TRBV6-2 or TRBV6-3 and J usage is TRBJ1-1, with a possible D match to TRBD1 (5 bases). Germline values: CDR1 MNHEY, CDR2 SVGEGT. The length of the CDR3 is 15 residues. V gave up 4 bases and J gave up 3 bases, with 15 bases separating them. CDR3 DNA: TGTGCCAGCAGTTCCGCCAGGGCGGTGGACACTGAAGCTTTCTTT. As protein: CASSSARAVDTEAFF.

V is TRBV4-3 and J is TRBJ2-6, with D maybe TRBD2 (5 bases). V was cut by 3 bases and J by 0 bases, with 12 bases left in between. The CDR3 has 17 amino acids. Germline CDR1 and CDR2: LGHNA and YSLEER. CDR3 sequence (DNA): TGCGCCAGCAGCCAGCTAACCGGGGACTCTGGGGCCAACGTCCTGACTTTC. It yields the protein CASSQLTGDSGANVLTF.

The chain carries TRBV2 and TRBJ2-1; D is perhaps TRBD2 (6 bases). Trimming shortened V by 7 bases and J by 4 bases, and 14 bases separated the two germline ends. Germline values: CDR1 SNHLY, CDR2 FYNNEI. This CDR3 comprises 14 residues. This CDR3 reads CASISLGGYNEQFF. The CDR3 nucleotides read TGTGCCAGCATTTCCTTGGGGGGATACAATGAGCAGTTCTTC.

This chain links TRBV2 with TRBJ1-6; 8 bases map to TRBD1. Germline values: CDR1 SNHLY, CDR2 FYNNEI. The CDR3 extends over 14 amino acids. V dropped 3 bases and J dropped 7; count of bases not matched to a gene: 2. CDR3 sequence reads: CASSEGQANSPLHF. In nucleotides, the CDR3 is TGTGCCAGCAGTGAGGGACAGGCAAATTCACCCCTCCACTTT. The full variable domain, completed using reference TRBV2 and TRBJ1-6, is EPEVTQTPSHQVTQMGQEVILRCVPISNHLYFYWYRQILGQKVEFLVSFYNNEISEKSEIFDDQFSVERPDGSNFTLKIRSTKLEDSAMYFCASSEGQANSPLHFGNGTRLTVT.

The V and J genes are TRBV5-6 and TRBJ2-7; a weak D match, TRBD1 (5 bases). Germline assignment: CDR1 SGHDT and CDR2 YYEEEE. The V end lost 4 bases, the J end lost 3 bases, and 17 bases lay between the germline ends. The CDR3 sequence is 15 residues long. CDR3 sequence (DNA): TGTGCCAGCAGCCCCCCGGGCAGGGCCTTCTACGAGCAGTACTTC. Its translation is CASSPPGRAFYEQYF.

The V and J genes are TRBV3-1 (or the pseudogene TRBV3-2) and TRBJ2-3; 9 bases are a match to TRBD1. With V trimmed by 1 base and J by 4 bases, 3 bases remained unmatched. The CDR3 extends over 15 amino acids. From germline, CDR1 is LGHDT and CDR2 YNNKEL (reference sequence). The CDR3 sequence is CASSQGGTGSDTQYF. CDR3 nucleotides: TGTGCCAGCAGCCAAGGAGGGACAGGGTCAGATACGCAGTATTTT.

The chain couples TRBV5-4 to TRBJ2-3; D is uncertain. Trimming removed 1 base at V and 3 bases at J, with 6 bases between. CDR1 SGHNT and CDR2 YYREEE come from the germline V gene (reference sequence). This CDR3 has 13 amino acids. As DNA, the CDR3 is TGTGCCAGCAGCTTGCCCAGGACAGATACGCAGTATTTT. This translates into CASSLPRTDTQYF.

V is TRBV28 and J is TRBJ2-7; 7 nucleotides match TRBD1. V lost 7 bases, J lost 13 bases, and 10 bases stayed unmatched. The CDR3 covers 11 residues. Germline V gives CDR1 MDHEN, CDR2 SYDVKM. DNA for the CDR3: TGTGCCAGCAATCACCGACAGGGCACATACTTC. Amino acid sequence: CASNHRQGTYF.

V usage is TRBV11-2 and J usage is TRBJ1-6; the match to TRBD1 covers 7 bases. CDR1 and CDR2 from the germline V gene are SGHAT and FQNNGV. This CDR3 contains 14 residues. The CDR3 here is CASCIGTVNSPLHF. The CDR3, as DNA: TGTGCGAGCTGCATAGGGACAGTAAATTCACCCCTCCACTTT.

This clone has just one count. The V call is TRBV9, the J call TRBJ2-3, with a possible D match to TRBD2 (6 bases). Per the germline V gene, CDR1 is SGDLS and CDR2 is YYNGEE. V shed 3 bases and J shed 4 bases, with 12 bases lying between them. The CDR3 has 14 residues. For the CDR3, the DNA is TGTGCCAGCAGCGCCGGGACTCCAGCAGATACGCAGTATTTT. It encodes CASSAGTPADTQYF.

The CDR3 sequence: CSASQRGLAGGVGTDTQYF. The DNA for the CDR3 is TGCAGTGCCAGTCAGAGGGGACTAGCGGGAGGTGTCGGAACAGATACGCAGTATTTT. The J gene is TRBJ2-3, the V gene TRBV20-1; TRBD2 aligns across 15 bases. Germline assignment: CDR1 DFQATT and CDR2 SNEGSKA (reference sequence). Trimming took 6 bases from V and 3 from J; bases not matched to a gene: 16. The CDR3 covers 19 residues.

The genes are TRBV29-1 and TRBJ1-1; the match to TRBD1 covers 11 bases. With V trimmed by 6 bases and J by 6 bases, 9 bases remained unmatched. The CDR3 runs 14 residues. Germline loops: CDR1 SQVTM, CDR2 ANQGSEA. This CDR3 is CSVPWTGGSAEAFF. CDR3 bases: TGCAGCGTCCCATGGACAGGGGGCAGCGCTGAAGCTTTCTTT.

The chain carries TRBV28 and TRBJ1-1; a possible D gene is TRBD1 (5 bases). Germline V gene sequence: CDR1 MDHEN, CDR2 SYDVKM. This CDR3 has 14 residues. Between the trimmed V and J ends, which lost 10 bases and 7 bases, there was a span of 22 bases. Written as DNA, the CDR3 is TGTGCCACCTTCCACCCCACAGGCCCCGGTGAAGCTTTCTTT. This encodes CATFHPTGPGEAFF. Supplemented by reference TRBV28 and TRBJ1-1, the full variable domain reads DVKVTQSSRYLVKRTGEKVFLECVQDMDHENMFWYRQDPGLGLRLIYFSYDVKMKEKGDIPEGYSVSREKKERFSLILESASTNQTSMYLCATFHPTGPGEAFFGQGTRLTVV.

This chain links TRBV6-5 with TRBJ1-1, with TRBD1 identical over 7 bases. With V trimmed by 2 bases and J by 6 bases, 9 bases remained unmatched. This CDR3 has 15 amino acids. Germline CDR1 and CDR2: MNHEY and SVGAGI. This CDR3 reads CASSYTQTGFSEAFF. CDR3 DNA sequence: TGTGCCAGCAGTTACACACAGACAGGGTTTTCTGAAGCTTTCTTT.

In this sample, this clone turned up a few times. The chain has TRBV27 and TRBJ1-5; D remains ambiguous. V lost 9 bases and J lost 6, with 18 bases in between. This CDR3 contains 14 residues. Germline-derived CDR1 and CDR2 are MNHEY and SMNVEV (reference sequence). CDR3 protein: CARVKIHYSQPQHF. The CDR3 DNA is TGTGCCAGAGTAAAGATTCATTATAGTCAGCCCCAGCATTTT.

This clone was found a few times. The chain's CDR3 is CASSGADRGRGNTIYF. The CDR3 DNA reads as TGCGCCAGCAGTGGAGCGGACAGGGGACGAGGAAACACCATATATTTT. The chain recombines TRBV10-1 with TRBJ1-3, with 9 bases matching TRBD1. After removal of 4 bases from V and 4 bases from J, the junction contained 8 bases not matched to a gene. The CDR3 is 16 residues long. Germline values: CDR1 WNHNN, CDR2 SYGVQD (reference sequence).

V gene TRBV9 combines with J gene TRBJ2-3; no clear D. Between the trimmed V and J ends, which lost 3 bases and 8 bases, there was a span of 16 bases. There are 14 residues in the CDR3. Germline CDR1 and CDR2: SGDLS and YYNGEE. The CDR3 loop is CASSDREVSPTQYF. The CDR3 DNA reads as TGTGCCAGCAGCGACCGAGAAGTGAGCCCTACGCAGTATTTT.

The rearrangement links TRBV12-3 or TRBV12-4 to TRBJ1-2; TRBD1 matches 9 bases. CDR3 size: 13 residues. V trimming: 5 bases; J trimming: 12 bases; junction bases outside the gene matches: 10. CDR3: CASSRAQGAQNTF. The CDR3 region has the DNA TGTGCCAGCAGTCGTGCACAGGGGGCGCAAAACACCTTC.

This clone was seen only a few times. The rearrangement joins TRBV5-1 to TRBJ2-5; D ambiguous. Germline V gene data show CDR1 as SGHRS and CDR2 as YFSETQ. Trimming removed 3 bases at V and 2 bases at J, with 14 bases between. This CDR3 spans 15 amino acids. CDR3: CASSYAVEPQETQYF. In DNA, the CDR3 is TGCGCCAGCAGCTACGCCGTGGAGCCTCAAGAGACCCAGTACTTC.

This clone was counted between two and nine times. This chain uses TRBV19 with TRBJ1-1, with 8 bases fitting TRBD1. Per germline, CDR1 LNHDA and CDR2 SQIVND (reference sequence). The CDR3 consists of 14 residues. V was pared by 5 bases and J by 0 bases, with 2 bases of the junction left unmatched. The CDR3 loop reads CASSQTGVNTEAFF. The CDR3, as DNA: TGTGCCAGTAGTCAGACAGGGGTGAACACTGAAGCTTTCTTT.

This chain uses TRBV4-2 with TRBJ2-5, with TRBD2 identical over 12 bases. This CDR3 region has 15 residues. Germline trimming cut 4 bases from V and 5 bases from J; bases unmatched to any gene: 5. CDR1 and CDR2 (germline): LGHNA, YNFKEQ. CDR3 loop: CASSPLAGGRETQYF. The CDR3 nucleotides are TGTGCCAGCAGCCCGCTAGCGGGGGGGCGGGAGACCCAGTACTTC.

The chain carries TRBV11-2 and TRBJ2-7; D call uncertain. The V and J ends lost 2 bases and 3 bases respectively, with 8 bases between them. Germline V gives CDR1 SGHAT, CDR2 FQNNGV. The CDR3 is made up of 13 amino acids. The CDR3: CASSLLEDYEQYF. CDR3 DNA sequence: TGTGCCAGCAGCTTACTAGAGGACTACGAGCAGTACTTC.